A selection of T cell receptor beta chains follows, all from one sample in a study of OX40 agonist ivuxolimab in advanced cancers. Clones were sequenced by immunoSEQ multiplex PCR, and TCRdb holds only the in-frame ones, with some missing. This sample has 60,000 or so clones, with around 93% found just once. The source was CD4+ or CD8+ T cells sorted from blood, collected in a trial of the OX40 agonist ivuxolimab. The source of these receptors is an adult with an advanced solid tumor such as melanoma, head and neck, liver or kidney cancer. CDR3s include the opening cysteine and the closing phenylalanine or tryptophan. A D gene is named only where the DNA matches it firmly. The size field is filled for only some rows; it gives once, few, many or a size class.

clone size: -; CDR3 length: 12; D gene: -; J gene: TRBJ1-3; V gene: TRBV11-2; CDR3 protein: CASSPRADTIYF; CDR3 DNA: TGTGCCAGCAGCCCCAGGGCAGACACCATATATTTT
clone size: -; CDR3 length: 13; D gene: TRBD2; J gene: TRBJ2-7; V gene: TRBV7-3; CDR3 protein: CASSPSGRYEQYF; CDR3 DNA: TGTGCCAGCAGCCCTAGCGGGAGGTACGAGCAGTACTTC
clone size: -; CDR3 length: 15; D gene: -; J gene: TRBJ2-1; V gene: TRBV27; CDR3 protein: CASSVIGPSYNEQFF; CDR3 DNA: TGTGCCAGCAGTGTAATAGGACCCTCCTACAATGAGCAGTTCTTC
clone size: -; CDR3 length: 14; D gene: -; J gene: TRBJ2-3; V gene: TRBV11-2; CDR3 protein: CASSFWQDTDTQYF; CDR3 DNA: TGTGCCAGCAGCTTCTGGCAGGACACAGATACGCAGTATTTT
clone size: -; CDR3 length: 17; D gene: -; J gene: TRBJ2-1; V gene: TRBV9; CDR3 protein: CASSEPLTTPNSNEQFF; CDR3 DNA: TGTGCCAGCAGCGAGCCCCTTACTACCCCGAACTCTAATGAGCAGTTCTTC
clone size: -; CDR3 length: 17; D gene: TRBD1; J gene: TRBJ2-3; V gene: TRBV6-1; CDR3 protein: CASSGKDRGEVKDTQYF; CDR3 DNA: TGTGCCAGCAGTGGAAAGGACAGGGGAGAGGTTAAGGATACGCAGTATTTT
clone size: once; CDR3 length: 12; D gene: -; J gene: TRBJ1-1; V gene: TRBV11-2; CDR3 protein: CASSLTGSEAFF; CDR3 DNA: TGTGCCAGCAGCTTAACAGGTTCTGAAGCTTTCTTT
clone size: -; CDR3 length: 15; D gene: TRBD1; J gene: TRBJ1-5; V gene: TRBV5-5; CDR3 protein: CASREDRESNQPQHF; CDR3 DNA: TGTGCCAGCAGAGAGGACAGGGAGAGCAATCAGCCCCAGCATTTT
clone size: -; CDR3 length: 14; D gene: -; J gene: TRBJ1-5; V gene: TRBV6-5; CDR3 protein: CASSLGGKGQPQHF; CDR3 DNA: TGTGCCAGCAGCCTTGGAGGGAAGGGTCAGCCCCAGCATTTT
clone size: -; CDR3 length: 16; D gene: -; J gene: TRBJ2-5; V gene: TRBV13; CDR3 protein: CASSLVPGALQETQYF; CDR3 DNA: TGTGCCAGCAGCTTAGTGCCGGGGGCCCTCCAAGAGACCCAGTACTTC
clone size: -; CDR3 length: 15; D gene: -; J gene: TRBJ2-1; V gene: TRBV27; CDR3 protein: CASSLSTLDSLPQFF; CDR3 DNA: TGTGCCAGCAGTTTATCAACCCTGGACAGTCTGCCTCAGTTCTTC
clone size: -; CDR3 length: 14; D gene: TRBD1; J gene: TRBJ1-2; V gene: TRBV5-1; CDR3 protein: CASSWTGEDYGYTF; CDR3 DNA: TGCGCCAGCAGCTGGACAGGGGAAGACTATGGCTACACCTTC
clone size: -; CDR3 length: 14; D gene: -; J gene: TRBJ1-3; V gene: TRBV30; CDR3 protein: CAWTNNTEGNTIYF; CDR3 DNA: TGTGCCTGGACGAACAACACAGAAGGAAACACCATATATTTT
clone size: -; CDR3 length: 15; D gene: -; J gene: TRBJ1-2; V gene: TRBV7-9; CDR3 protein: CASSLSGQSNYGYTF; CDR3 DNA: TGTGCCAGCAGCTTATCAGGACAGTCTAACTATGGCTACACCTTC
clone size: -; CDR3 length: 12; D gene: -; J gene: TRBJ1-1; V gene: TRBV6-5; CDR3 protein: CASSPIGTEAFF; CDR3 DNA: TGTGCCAGCAGTCCAATTGGCACTGAAGCTTTCTTT
clone size: -; CDR3 length: 14; D gene: TRBD1; J gene: TRBJ2-3; V gene: TRBV11-2; CDR3 protein: CASSWTGAKDTQYF; CDR3 DNA: TGTGCCAGCAGTTGGACAGGAGCAAAAGATACGCAGTATTTT
clone size: once; CDR3 length: 16; D gene: TRBD1; J gene: TRBJ2-1; V gene: TRBV10-3; CDR3 protein: CAISFLDRVNYNEQFF; CDR3 DNA: TGTGCCATCAGCTTCCTGGACAGGGTGAACTACAATGAGCAGTTCTTC
clone size: -; CDR3 length: 14; D gene: -; J gene: TRBJ1-2; V gene: TRBV5-4; CDR3 protein: CASSLAPGLDGYTF; CDR3 DNA: TGTGCCAGCAGCCTAGCCCCAGGGCTTGATGGCTACACCTTC
clone size: few; CDR3 length: 10; D gene: -; J gene: TRBJ1-2; V gene: TRBV6-6; CDR3 protein: CASFSEGYHF; CDR3 DNA: TGTGCCAGCTTCTCTGAGGGCTACCACTTC